A single sample is the source of the 30 T cell receptor beta chains below, sequenced in a study of regulatory T cells in long-lasting Graves disease. Stated time point: persistent/refractory GD, antithyroid drugs over 5 years with positive TRAb. Making the TCR library involved RNA that had been extracted from PBMCs. Building the TCR beta libraries relied on iRepertoire HTBI primers, and CDR3 regions underwent Arm-PCR. TCRdb redid the calling of the multiplex PCR reads with MiXCR, one entry per CDR3 protein. The profile covers some 440,000 distinct CDR3 sequences, with around 21% appearing a single time and 6.5% to 8% taken by the ten largest. This specimen consisted of peripheral blood mononuclear cells (PBMCs), obtained when the disease was refractory, from a patient treated with antithyroid drugs. The source is a female donor with Graves disease.

This clonotype has a count of ten or more. J is TRBJ1-6 and V is TRBV6-1, with D uncertain. V lost 2 bases and J 8 bases, leaving 7 bases between the germline ends. In germline, CDR1 is MNHNS, CDR2 SASEGT. This CDR3 is built from 13 residues. The CDR3 nucleotides read TGTGCCAGCAGTGAAACCGCCGATTCACCCCTCCACTTT. As protein: CASSETADSPLHF.

The chain employs TRBV5-5 and TRBJ1-1; D perhaps matches TRBD1 (6 bases). Looked up from germline, CDR1 is SGHKS and CDR2 is YYEKEE (reference sequence). Trimming shortened V by 0 bases and J by 4 bases, and 16 bases separated the two germline ends. This CDR3 comprises 16 residues. CDR3 nucleotides: TGTGCCAGCAGCTTGGAACAGGGTGTTTCGGTCACTGAAGCTTTCTTT. Protein product: CASSLEQGVSVTEAFF.

This clonotype was recorded only once. At one of its ends the junction is not consistent with the germline gene, which may arise from a read error. CDR3 amino acids: CVSSVDGVGYTF. The CDR3 coding sequence is TGTGTCAGCAGCGTAGACGGGGTTGGCTACACCTTC. The gene calls are TRBV9 and TRBJ1-2; D remains ambiguous. The CDR3 has 12 residues. Germline-derived CDR1 and CDR2 are SGDLS and YYNGEE.

The chain links TRBV15 to TRBJ2-2; D might be TRBD1 (6 bases). V lost 0 bases to trimming and J lost 1 base, with 6 bases between them. The CDR3 sequence is 15 residues long. Germline V CDR1 and CDR2: LNHNV, YYDKDF (reference sequence). The CDR3 here is CATSRDRGNTGELFF. The CDR3 bases are TGTGCCACCAGCAGAGACAGGGGGAACACCGGGGAGCTGTTTTTT.

This clonotype was recorded at least ten times. V usage is TRBV6-1 and J usage is TRBJ2-2, with D possibly being TRBD1 or TRBD2 (5 bases each). CDR3 length equals 17 residues. From germline, CDR1 is MNHNS and CDR2 SASEGT. V was pared by 0 bases and J by 0 bases, with 11 bases between. CDR3 nucleotide sequence: TGTGCCAGCAGTGAAGCGCTGGGGACGGCGAACACCGGGGAGCTGTTTTTT. Residues: CASSEALGTANTGELFF.

This clonotype was observed many times. V is TRBV7-9 and J is TRBJ2-7; TRBD2 might be the D (5 bases). CDR3 size: 12 residues. The V gene lost 0 bases and the J gene lost 7 bases, with 7 bases spanning the gap. Germline V CDR1 and CDR2: SEHNR, FQNEAQ (reference sequence). CDR3 coding DNA: TGTGCCAGCAGCTTAGCTTCGGGGGAGCAGTACTTC. Protein: CASSLASGEQYF.

This clonotype occurred many times. This chain connects TRBV12-3 or TRBV12-4 to TRBJ2-6; the match to TRBD1 covers 10 bases. The CDR3 spans 18 residues. Unmatched junction bases numbered 8, after V lost 4 bases and J lost 2 bases. As DNA, the CDR3 is TGTGCCAGCAGTTCACCCGGGACAGGGGAAGCTGGGGCCAACGTCCTGACTTTC. The encoded protein is CASSSPGTGEAGANVLTF.

There are many counts of this clonotype. The V gene is TRBV6-2 or TRBV6-3, the J gene TRBJ1-1; possible D gene TRBD1, 5 bases. Germline CDR1 is MNHEY and CDR2 is SVGEGT. Trimming took off 4 bases at V and 7 bases at J, with 10 bases between the two ends. This CDR3 spans 12 amino acids. DNA of the CDR3: TGTGCCAGCAGTTCCAGGGCGGGTGAAGCTTTCTTT. This encodes CASSSRAGEAFF.

The sample holds many counts of this clonotype. The chain has TRBV11-1 and TRBJ2-7; no reliable D call. V was clipped by 1 base and J by 4 bases, with 8 bases between them. The CDR3 sequence is 13 residues long. Germline CDR1 and CDR2: SGHAT and FQDESV (reference sequence). CDR3 sequence reads: CASSLGQVYEQYF. CDR3 nucleotides: TGTGCCAGCAGCTTAGGGCAGGTTTACGAGCAGTACTTC.

This clonotype appeared many times. The rearrangement uses TRBV28 and TRBJ2-7, with 8 bases that match TRBD2. Germline CDR1 MDHEN, CDR2 SYDVKM. The CDR3 length is 15 residues. The V gene end was trimmed by 4 bases and the J gene end by 3 bases; junction bases not matched to a gene: 8. CDR3: CASSSAGTRGYEQYF. In DNA form, the CDR3 reads TGTGCCAGCAGTTCAGCCGGGACTAGAGGCTACGAGCAGTACTTC. The full variable domain, with the rest looked up from reference TRBV28 and TRBJ2-7, is DVKVTQSSRYLVKRTGEKVFLECVQDMDHENMFWYRQDPGLGLRLIYFSYDVKMKEKGDIPEGYSVSREKKERFSLILESASTNQTSMYLCASSSAGTRGYEQYFGPGTRLTVT.

To note about this clonotype: A clone one base away is much larger, so this may be a read error. The chain is built from TRBV6-2 or TRBV6-3 and TRBJ1-1, with D unresolved. Germline assignment: CDR1 MNHEY and CDR2 SVGEGT. The CDR3 has 14 amino acids. CDR3: CASRSLSGNAEAFF. As DNA, the CDR3 is TGTGCCAGCAGATCCCTTTCGGGGAACGCTGAAGCTTTCTTT.

This clonotype appeared many times. This chain uses TRBV2 with TRBJ2-7, with a possible D match to TRBD1 (6 bases). Trimming removed 3 bases from V and 5 bases from J, with 14 bases in between. From germline, CDR1 is SNHLY and CDR2 FYNNEI. CDR3 length equals 14 residues. The CDR3 region is CASSDMAGVHEQYF. CDR3 DNA: TGTGCCAGCAGTGATATGGCAGGGGTTCACGAGCAGTACTTC.

Ten or more counts support this clonotype. This chain joins TRBV6-1 and TRBJ2-7, with 13 bases fitting TRBD2. The CDR3 loop spans 15 amino acids. Trimming removed 6 bases from V and 10 bases from J; junction bases left unmatched: 12. Germline-derived CDR1 and CDR2 are MNHNS and SASEGT. This CDR3 is CASRRGLAGVEEQYF. The DNA for the CDR3 is TGTGCCAGCAGGAGAGGACTAGCGGGAGTCGAGGAACAGTACTTC.

In its sample, this clonotype was seen many times. The chain joins TRBV6-9 to TRBJ2-7; 10 bases match TRBD2. This CDR3 is built from 14 residues. Germline V gene data show CDR1 as MNHGY and CDR2 as SVAAGI. V shed 3 bases and J 5 bases; nucleotides not matched to a gene: 4. CDR3 DNA sequence: TGTGCCAGCAGTTACAGTCTAGCGGGAGACGAGCAGTACTTC. Protein product: CASSYSLAGDEQYF.

The chain joins TRBV28 to TRBJ1-2, with D hard to call. CDR3 length equals 15 residues. V gave up 6 bases and J gave up 6 bases, with 20 bases separating them. Germline V gene sequence: CDR1 MDHEN, CDR2 SYDVKM. CDR3 region: CASRVEGFGRDGYTF. The DNA for the CDR3 is TGTGCCAGCAGAGTGGAAGGCTTTGGACGGGATGGCTACACCTTC.

In this sample, this clonotype turned up many times. J is TRBJ2-5 and V is TRBV7-8, with 8 nucleotides matching TRBD2. This CDR3 has 15 amino acids. V was clipped by 0 bases and J by 4 bases; unmatched bases: 4. Germline-derived CDR1 and CDR2 are SGHVS and FQNEAQ. CDR3 amino acids: CASSLARGRTETQYF. CDR3 DNA: TGTGCCAGCAGCTTAGCTCGCGGGAGGACAGAGACCCAGTACTTC.

The chain is built from TRBV20-1 and TRBJ1-3; D is ambiguous. V lost 3 bases to trimming and J lost 0 bases, with 12 bases between them. In germline, CDR1 is DFQATT, CDR2 SNEGSKA (reference sequence). This CDR3 region has 15 residues. CDR3 in amino acids: CSARVRDPSGNTIYF. The CDR3 bases are TGCAGTGCTAGGGTCCGGGATCCCTCTGGAAACACCATATATTTT.

The chain recombines TRBV24-1 with TRBJ1-2, with D unclear. With 1 base removed from V and 2 bases from J, the gap between germline ends came to 7 bases. The CDR3 totals 14 residues. Per the germline V gene, CDR1 is KGHDR and CDR2 is SFDVKD. CDR3 nucleotides: TGTGCCACCAGTGATTTCCCAGAGAACTATGGCTACACCTTC. Its translation: CATSDFPENYGYTF.

This clonotype was observed many times. This chain joins TRBV6-2 or TRBV6-3 and TRBJ2-7; 11 bases agree with TRBD2. Germline lookup yields CDR1 MNHEY and CDR2 SVGEGT. The V and J ends lost 2 bases and 5 bases, in that order; junction bases with no gene match: 5. This CDR3 is 15 amino acids long. The CDR3: CASSYALAGGHEQYF. CDR3 nucleotides: TGTGCCAGCAGTTACGCGCTAGCGGGAGGCCACGAGCAGTACTTC.

V is TRBV29-1 and J is TRBJ2-4, with D possibly being TRBD2 (5 bases). V lost 2 bases and J 6 bases, leaving 11 bases between the germline ends. CDR3 length equals 13 residues. Germline V gene lookup returns CDR1 SQVTM and CDR2 ANQGSEA. CDR3 coding DNA: TGCAGCGTTGAAACCCCCCGGGGAAACATTCAGTACTTC. Translating gives CSVETPRGNIQYF.

A few counts support this clonotype. The chain recombines TRBV20-1 with TRBJ2-1, with 7 bases identical to TRBD2. This CDR3 region has 15 residues. J gave up 4 bases and V 5 bases, and 11 bases lay outside the gene matches. CDR1 is DFQATT, CDR2 SNEGSKA, per germline (reference sequence). The CDR3 region is CSALRISGAYNEQFF. CDR3 nucleotide sequence: TGCAGTGCTCTGAGGATCAGCGGGGCGTACAATGAGCAGTTCTTC.

The chain is built from TRBV7-9 and TRBJ2-3; 10 bases map to TRBD2. The CDR3 is made up of 20 amino acids. The J segment lost 1 base and the V segment lost 7 bases, leaving 20 bases of the junction unmatched. CDR1 SEHNR and CDR2 FQNEAQ come from the germline V gene (reference sequence). DNA for the CDR3: TGTGCCAGCACTTCCCGACCGCGCGGAAGCCTAGCGGGAGGCACAGATACGCAGTATTTT. Translated: CASTSRPRGSLAGGTDTQYF.

This clonotype was seen many times. The chain links TRBV24-1 to TRBJ1-2; no clear D. Germline V gene sequence: CDR1 KGHDR, CDR2 SFDVKD. The CDR3 length is 14 residues. V dropped 2 bases and J dropped 8 bases, with 14 bases sitting between them. The CDR3 sequence is CATSDSGSAIGYTF. DNA of the CDR3: TGTGCCACCAGTGATTCGGGCAGTGCTATCGGCTACACCTTC.

Ten or more counts support this clonotype. The chain links TRBV28 to TRBJ2-5, with D possibly matching TRBD1 (6 bases). V was shortened by 5 bases and J by 5 bases, with 18 bases between the two germline ends. From germline, CDR1 is MDHEN and CDR2 SYDVKM. This CDR3 is 15 amino acids long. The CDR3 nucleotides are TGTGCCAGCAGTCCACTGACAGGCCCAAGGGAGACCCAGTACTTC. Translating it yields CASSPLTGPRETQYF.

In this sample, this clonotype turned up many times. V and J are TRBV7-8 and TRBJ2-7, with TRBD2 as a possible D gene (5 bases). The CDR3 is 14 amino acids. Trimming took 7 bases from V and 6 from J, leaving 19 bases between them. Germline V CDR1 and CDR2: SGHVS, FQNEAQ. CDR3: CASTGGLAVGEQYF. The CDR3 region has the DNA TGTGCCAGCACCGGCGGGCTAGCAGTAGGCGAGCAGTACTTC. The variable domain in full, with the rest retrieved from reference TRBV7-8 and TRBJ2-7, is GAGVSQSPRYKVAKRGQDVALRCDPISGHVSLFWYQQALGQGPEFLTYFQNEAQLDKSGLPSDRFFAERPEGSVSTLKIQRTQQEDSAVYLCASTGGLAVGEQYFGPGTRLTVT.

In this sample, this clonotype turned up many times. The rearrangement uses TRBV7-6 and TRBJ2-7, with 8 bases identical to TRBD2. The V gene end was trimmed by 0 bases and the J gene end by 3 bases; junction bases not matched to a gene: 4. Per the germline V gene, CDR1 is SGHVS and CDR2 is FNYEAQ. This CDR3 contains 15 residues. CDR3 DNA sequence: TGTGCCAGCAGCTTAGCGCTAGCGGGTGACTACGAGCAGTACTTC. Translation gives CASSLALAGDYEQYF.

The table lists this clonotype with many counts. The chain recombines TRBV20-1 with TRBJ1-5, with a possible D match to TRBD1 (5 bases). CDR1 is DFQATT and CDR2 is SNEGSKA in the germline V gene (reference sequence). There are 16 residues in the CDR3. V was shortened by 0 bases and J by 0 bases, with 12 bases between the two germline ends. CDR3 bases: TGCAGTGCTAGAGATCTGAGACAGTTTAGCAATCAGCCCCAGCATTTT. This sequence encodes CSARDLRQFSNQPQHF.

This clonotype was recorded a few times. This chain connects TRBV20-1 to TRBJ2-7, with 7 bases aligning to TRBD1. Germline CDR1 reads DFQATT; CDR2 reads SNEGSKA (reference sequence). With 1 base clipped from V and 3 bases from J, the junction kept 9 bases outside the gene matches. The CDR3 is 15 amino acids. CDR3 coding DNA: TGCAGTGCTAGAGCTTACACAGGGGATTTCTACGAGCAGTACTTC. Protein sequence: CSARAYTGDFYEQYF.

This clonotype was seen only a few times. The chain employs TRBV5-1 and TRBJ2-7; 9 nucleotides align to TRBD1. This CDR3 spans 16 amino acids. V shed 1 base, J shed 2 bases, and the junction held 7 bases outside the gene matches. The germline V gene encodes CDR1 SGHRS and CDR2 YFSETQ. In DNA form, the CDR3 reads TGCGCCAGCAGCTTGAAATGGGACAGGGCCGCCTACGAGCAGTACTTC. It specifies CASSLKWDRAAYEQYF.

This clonotype has just one count. One base away lies a much larger clone, so this may be a sequencing read error. V usage is TRBV11-2 and J usage is TRBJ2-7; 9 bases fit TRBD1. This CDR3 spans 16 amino acids. Germline CDR1 is SGHAT and CDR2 is FQNNGV. Here the CDR3 reads CVSSPGEWDRDSVQYF. The DNA for the CDR3 is TGTGTCAGCAGCCCGGGGGAGTGGGACAGGGATTCGGTGCAGTACTTC.